The sample holds many counts of the clone carrying this T cell receptor beta chain. Its antigen is still unknown. V was cut by 4 bases and J by 3 bases, with 10 bases left in between. There are 13 residues in the CDR3. CDR1 is SNHLY, CDR2 FYNNEI, per germline. This record comes from a study of T cell repertoires in cytomegalovirus infection. Study-level information: From public TCR beta signatures came an indication of both CMV infection and matching HLA type.

Study results and limitations: HLA-C-restricted, CMV-specific TCR beta clonotypes were dominant ex vivo. Summed frequency of shared TCR beta families picked out CMV carriers who also had the relevant HLA.

TCRdb itself ran the reads through MiXCR, one entry per CDR3 protein. In the table there are about 680,000 distinct CDR3 sequences, less than 25% of which are singletons. Sequenced input: CD8+ T cells from PBMCs. The rearrangement links TRBV2 to TRBJ2-7, with D unclear. The receptor was derived from a human donor in good health (CMV status not recorded). Some clones in this sample may be carry-over from other donors' samples. The DNA of the CDR3 is TGTGCCAGCAGTGGTAGACAAGGCTACGAGCAGTACGTC. Its protein product is CASSGRQGYEQYV.